The rows below give T cell receptor beta chains drawn from one sample of a study of shared clonotypes between healthy human individuals. The protocol was immunoSEQ multiplex PCR, while the TCRdb copy is restricted to in-frame clones and leaves out a portion. The repertoire holds roughly 2.5 million clones, more than 80% seen once, with 0.14% in the top ten. The sample was naive CD4+ T cells sorted from blood. The receptors come from a man aged 18 to 35 in good health. CDR3s include the opening cysteine and the closing phenylalanine or tryptophan. The order of the fields is J gene, V gene, clone size, D gene, CDR3 DNA, CDR3 protein. The D gene is left open where the match is weak. Rows give clone size only sometimes, using once, few, many, or a class for an expanded clone.

TRBJ1-6,TRBV5-6,.,.,TGTGCCAGCAGCTTGGGGCAGGCTTATAATTCACCCCTCCACTTT,CASSLGQAYNSPLHF
TRBJ1-2,TRBV20-1,.,.,TGCAGTGCTAACAGGGTGGGCTACACCTTC,CSANRVGYTF
TRBJ1-1,TRBV5-1,.,.,TGCGCCAGCAGCTTGGTTGACAAGAACACTGAAGCTTTCTTT,CASSLVDKNTEAFF
TRBJ2-7,TRBV19,.,.,TGTGCCAGTAGTATGCGGCCGACTACCTACGAGCAGTACTTC,CASSMRPTTYEQYF
TRBJ2-7,TRBV6-6,.,.,TGTGCCAGCAGTTACACCGTACATAGCTACGAGCAGTACTTC,CASSYTVHSYEQYF
TRBJ2-3,TRBV21-1,.,.,TGTGCCAGCAGCAAAGCCCAGACTAGCGGGGGTCGCACAGATACGCAGTATTTT,CASSKAQTSGGRTDTQYF
TRBJ2-2,TRBV19,.,TRBD1,TGTGCCAGTAGCGGACAGGGTAGTACCGGGGAGCTGTTTTTT,CASSGQGSTGELFF
TRBJ2-1,TRBV25-1,once,.,TGTGCCAGCAGTGAACTAGTTTCCTCCTACAATGAGCAGTTCTTC,CASSELVSSYNEQFF
TRBJ2-7,TRBV27,.,.,TGTGCCAGCAGTTTATCGGGCGGATCCTACGAGCAGTACTTC,CASSLSGGSYEQYF
TRBJ2-5,TRBV2,.,TRBD2,TGTGCCGGGGGACTAGCGCTAGAAGAGACCCAGTACTTC,CAGGLALEETQYF
TRBJ2-7,TRBV5-1,.,TRBD2,TGCGCCAGCAGCTCTCCGGGACTAGGAGCCCGACAGCAGTACTTC,CASSSPGLGARQQYF